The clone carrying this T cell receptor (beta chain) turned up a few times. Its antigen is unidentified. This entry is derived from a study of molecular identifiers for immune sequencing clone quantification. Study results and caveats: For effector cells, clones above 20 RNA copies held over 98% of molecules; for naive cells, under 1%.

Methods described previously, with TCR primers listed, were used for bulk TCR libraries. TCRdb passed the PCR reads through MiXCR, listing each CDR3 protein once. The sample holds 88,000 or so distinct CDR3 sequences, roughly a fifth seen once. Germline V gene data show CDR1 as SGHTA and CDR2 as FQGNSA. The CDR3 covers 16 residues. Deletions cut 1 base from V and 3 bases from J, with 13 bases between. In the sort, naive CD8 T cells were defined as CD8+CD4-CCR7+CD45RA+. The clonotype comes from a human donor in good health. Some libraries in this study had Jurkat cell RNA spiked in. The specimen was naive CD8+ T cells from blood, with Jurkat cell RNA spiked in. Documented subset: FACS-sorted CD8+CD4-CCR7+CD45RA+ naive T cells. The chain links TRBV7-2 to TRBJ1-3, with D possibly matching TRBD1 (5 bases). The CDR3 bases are TGTGCCAGCAGCTTAGACTGGCAGGGTGTTGGAAACACCATATATTTT. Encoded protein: CASSLDWQGVGNTIYF.